This T cell receptor beta chain was recorded in a study of cytomegalovirus exposure and HLA in healthy donors. On this clone itself: Its antigen is unknown.

The ends were cut back, 3 bases at V and 1 base at J, with 6 bases in the middle. The CDR3 extends over 13 amino acids. Germline CDR1 SEHNR, CDR2 FQNEAQ (reference sequence). In the PCR, 60 Vbeta and 13 Jbeta primers were used. Clones were sequenced by immunoSEQ multiplex PCR, and TCRdb holds only the in-frame ones, with some missing. Of 150,000 to 250,000 clones in the sample, 79% were seen once. Findings of the study overall: A cluster of highly shared sequence variants was likely a sequencing artifact.

The gene calls are TRBV7-9 and TRBJ1-2; D is unclear. Sample: PBMCs. This receptor was taken from a woman in her thirties in good health and CMV-seropositive. This chain's CDR3 is CASSLSNNYGYTF. CDR3 DNA sequence: TGTGCCAGCAGCTTGTCCAATAACTATGGCTACACCTTC.